The sequence of this T cell receptor (beta chain) was determined in a study of T cell clonality in common variable immunodeficiency. Patients and controls were mostly of Caucasian heritage. The trim removed 5 bases at V and 4 bases at J, leaving 14 bases unmatched. The CDR3 is 17 residues long. CDR1 is SGHVS, CDR2 FNYEAQ, per germline. This clone appeared many times. Its antigen remains unidentified. Read data end 3 residues before the CDR3 end; the end is taken from the germline J gene. General observations from the study: In common variable immunodeficiency, TCR beta chains reportedly carried fewer deletions and N-nucleotide insertions. CVID patient heterogeneity limited repertoire-clinical complication correlations. T cell subpopulation sequencing would be needed to explain CVID clonality.

Libraries were prepared by immunoSEQ multiplex PCR; TCRdb keeps only in-frame clonotypes and omits some of them. This sample has 45,000 to 65,000 clones, each found more than once. The TCR was taken from a person aged 18 to 70 in good health. Material: peripheral blood mononuclear cells. The chain is built from TRBV7-6 and TRBJ1-1, with TRBD1 identical over 9 bases. The CDR3 protein is CASSPQGARIVATEAFF. CDR3 bases read: TGTGCCAGCAGCCCACAGGGGGCGAGGATAGTGGCCACTGAA.